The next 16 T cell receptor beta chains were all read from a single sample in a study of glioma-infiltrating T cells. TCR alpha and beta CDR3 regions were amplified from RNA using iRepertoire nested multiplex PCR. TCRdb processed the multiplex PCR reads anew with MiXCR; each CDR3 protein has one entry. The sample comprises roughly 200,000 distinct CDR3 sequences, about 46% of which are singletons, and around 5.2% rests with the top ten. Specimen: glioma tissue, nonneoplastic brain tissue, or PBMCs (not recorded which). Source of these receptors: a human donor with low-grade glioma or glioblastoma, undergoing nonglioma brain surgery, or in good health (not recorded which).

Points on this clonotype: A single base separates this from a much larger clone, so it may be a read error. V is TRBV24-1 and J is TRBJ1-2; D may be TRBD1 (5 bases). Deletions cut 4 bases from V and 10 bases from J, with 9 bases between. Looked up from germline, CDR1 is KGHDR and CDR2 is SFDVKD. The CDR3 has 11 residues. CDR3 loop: CATSDSGIYTF. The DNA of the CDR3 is TGTGCCACCAGTGACTCAGGGATCTACACCTTC.

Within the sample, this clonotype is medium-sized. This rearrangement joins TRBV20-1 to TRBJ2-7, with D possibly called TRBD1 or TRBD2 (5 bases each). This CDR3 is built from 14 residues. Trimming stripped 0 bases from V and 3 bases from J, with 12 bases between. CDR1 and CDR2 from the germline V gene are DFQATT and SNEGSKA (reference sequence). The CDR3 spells CSARDAQGVYEQYF. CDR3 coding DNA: TGCAGTGCTAGAGATGCGCAGGGAGTCTACGAGCAGTACTTC.

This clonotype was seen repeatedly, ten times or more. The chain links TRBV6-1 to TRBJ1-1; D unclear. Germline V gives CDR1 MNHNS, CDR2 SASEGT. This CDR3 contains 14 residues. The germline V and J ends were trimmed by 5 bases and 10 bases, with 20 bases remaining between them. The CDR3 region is CASSYRYRYLGAFF. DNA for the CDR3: TGTGCCAGCAGTTATCGCTATCGTTACTTGGGAGCTTTCTTT.

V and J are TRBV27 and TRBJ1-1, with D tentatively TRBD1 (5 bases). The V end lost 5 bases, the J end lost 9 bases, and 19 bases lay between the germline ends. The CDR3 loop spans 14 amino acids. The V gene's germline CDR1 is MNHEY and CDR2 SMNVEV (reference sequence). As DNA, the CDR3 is TGTGCCAGCAGTCACGGAGACCTGGGGACTCAAGCTTTCTTT. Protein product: CASSHGDLGTQAFF.

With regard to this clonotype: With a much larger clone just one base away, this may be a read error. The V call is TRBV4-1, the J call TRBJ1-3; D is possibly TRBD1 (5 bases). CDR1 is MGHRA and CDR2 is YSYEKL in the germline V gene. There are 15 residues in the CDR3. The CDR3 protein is CASSQEGGSGSTIYF. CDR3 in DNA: TGCGCCAGCAGCCAAGAGGGGGGTTCTGGAAGCACCATATATTTT.

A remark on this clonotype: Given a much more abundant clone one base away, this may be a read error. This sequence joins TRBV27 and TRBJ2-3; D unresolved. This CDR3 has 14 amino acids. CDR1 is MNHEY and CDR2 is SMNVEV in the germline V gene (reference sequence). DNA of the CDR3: TGTGCCAGCAGTTTAGAAGTCAGGAGCGATACGAAGTATTTT. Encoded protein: CASSLEVRSDTKYF.

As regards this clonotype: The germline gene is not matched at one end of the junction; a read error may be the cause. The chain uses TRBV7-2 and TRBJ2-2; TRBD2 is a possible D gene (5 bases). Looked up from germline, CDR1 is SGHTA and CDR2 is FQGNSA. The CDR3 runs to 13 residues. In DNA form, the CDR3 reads TGTGCCAGCAGCTCCGGGAACACCGCGGAGCTGTTTTTT. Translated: CASSSGNTAELFF.

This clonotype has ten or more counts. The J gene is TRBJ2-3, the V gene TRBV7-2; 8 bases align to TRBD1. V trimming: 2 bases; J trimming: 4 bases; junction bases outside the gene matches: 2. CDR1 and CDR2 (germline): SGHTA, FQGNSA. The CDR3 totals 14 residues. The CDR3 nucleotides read TGTGCCAGCAGCTTAACAGGGGGTTCAGATACGCAGTATTTT. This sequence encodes CASSLTGGSDTQYF.

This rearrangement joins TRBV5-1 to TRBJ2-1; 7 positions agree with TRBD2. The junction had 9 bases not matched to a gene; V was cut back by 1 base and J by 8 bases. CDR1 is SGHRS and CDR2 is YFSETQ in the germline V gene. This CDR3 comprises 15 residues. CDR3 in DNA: TGCGCCAGCAGCTTGATCGCGGGAGTCGGGGATGAGCAGTTCTTC. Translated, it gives CASSLIAGVGDEQFF.

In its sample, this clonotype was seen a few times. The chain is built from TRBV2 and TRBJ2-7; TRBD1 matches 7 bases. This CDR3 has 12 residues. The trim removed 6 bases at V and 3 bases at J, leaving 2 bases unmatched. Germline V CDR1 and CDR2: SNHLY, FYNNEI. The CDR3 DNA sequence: TGTGCCAGCAGCGGGACAGTCTACGAGCAGTACTTC. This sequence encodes CASSGTVYEQYF.

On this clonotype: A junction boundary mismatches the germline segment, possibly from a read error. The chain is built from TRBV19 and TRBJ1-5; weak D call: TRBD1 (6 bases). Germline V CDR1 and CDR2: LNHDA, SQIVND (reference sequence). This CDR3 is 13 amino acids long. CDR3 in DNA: TGTGCCAGTAGTTTGGGACAATATCAGACCCAGCATTTT. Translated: CASSLGQYQTQHF. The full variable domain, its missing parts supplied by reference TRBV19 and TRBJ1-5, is DGGITQSPKYLFRKEGQNVTLSCEQNLNHDAMYWYRQDPGQGLRLIYYSQIVNDFQKGDIAEGYSVSREKKESFPLTVTSAQKNPTAFYLCASSLGQYQTQHFGDGTRLSIL.

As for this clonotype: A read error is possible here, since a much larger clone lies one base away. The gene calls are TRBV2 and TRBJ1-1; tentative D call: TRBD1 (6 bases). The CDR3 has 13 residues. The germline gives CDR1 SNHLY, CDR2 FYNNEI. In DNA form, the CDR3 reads TGTGCCAGCAGCGGTACAGGGTTCACTGAAGCTCTCTTT. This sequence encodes CASSGTGFTEALF.

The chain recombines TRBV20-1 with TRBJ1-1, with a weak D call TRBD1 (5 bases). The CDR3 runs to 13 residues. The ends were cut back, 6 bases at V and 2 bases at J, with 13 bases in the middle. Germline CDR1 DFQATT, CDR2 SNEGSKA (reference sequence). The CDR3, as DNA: TGCAGTGCCGAGACAGTAATTAACACTGAAGCTTTCTTT. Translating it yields CSAETVINTEAFF.

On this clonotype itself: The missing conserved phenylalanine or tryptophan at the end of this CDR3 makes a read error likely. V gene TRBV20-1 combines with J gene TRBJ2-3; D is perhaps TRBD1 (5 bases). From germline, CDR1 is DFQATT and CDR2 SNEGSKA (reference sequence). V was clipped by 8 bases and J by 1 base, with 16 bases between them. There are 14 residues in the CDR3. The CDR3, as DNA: TGCAGTACTGGAGACAGCTCAGGCACAGATACGCAGTATCTT. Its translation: CSTGDSSGTDTQYL.

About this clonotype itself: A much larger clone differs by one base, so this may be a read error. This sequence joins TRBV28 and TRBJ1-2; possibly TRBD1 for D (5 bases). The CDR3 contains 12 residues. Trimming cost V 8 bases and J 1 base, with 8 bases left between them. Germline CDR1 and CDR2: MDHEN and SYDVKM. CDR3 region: CASLRGNYGYTF. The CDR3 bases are TGTGCCAGCCTAAGGGGTAACTATGGCTACACCTTC.

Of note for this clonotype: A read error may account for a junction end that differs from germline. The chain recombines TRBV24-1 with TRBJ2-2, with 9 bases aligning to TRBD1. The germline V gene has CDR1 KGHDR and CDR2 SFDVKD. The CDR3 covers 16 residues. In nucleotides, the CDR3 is TGTTCCACCAGTGACTCCACAGGGGGCAAAACCGGGGAGCTGTTTTTT. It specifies CSTSDSTGGKTGELFF.